This T cell receptor beta chain derives from a study of shared clonotypes between healthy human individuals. Study as a whole: Samples came from a couple of female and a few male donors aged 18 to 49. Study-wide findings and caveats: Among the subsets, naive ones generally showed larger estimated richness than memory ones.

Clones were read by immunoSEQ multiplex PCR, and TCRdb kept only the in-frame ones, dropping some. The repertoire consists of over 2 million clones, with just under 95% occurring once and the leading ten covering around 0.4%. Details on this clone: What it recognizes is unknown.

Nashville, Tennessee was home to all donors, each a Caucasian adult. Sequenced input: naive CD4+ T cells from PBMCs. Subset defined: CD45RA+ positively selected. The receptor comes from a young man in good health. Some clones in this sample may be carry-over from other donors' samples.

Here the CDR3 reads CASSQSKQAGQETQYF. CDR3 in DNA: TGTGCCAGCAGCCAATCCAAGCAGGCAGGCCAAGAGACCCAGTACTTC. The chain combines TRBV4-2 with TRBJ2-5; no firm D call. CDR3 length: 16 amino acids. Trimming took 2 bases from V and 1 from J, leaving 14 bases between them. Germline lookup yields CDR1 LGHNA and CDR2 YNFKEQ.